This T cell receptor (beta chain) appears in the sequencing data of a study of CD8+ T cells in alopecia areata. Study-wide findings and caveats: For lesional scalp, especially alopecia totalis/universalis, clonality was higher than in normal scalp.

Treatment defined: oral pan-JAK inhibitor, 5-10 mg twice daily. Per germline, CDR1 SGHTA and CDR2 FQGNSA. The V and J ends lost 1 base and 2 bases respectively, with 8 bases between them. This CDR3 is 14 amino acids long. The authors extracted RNA and reverse transcribed it into cDNA as the sequencing template. Profiled with immunoSEQ multiplex PCR; TCRdb holds only in-frame clones, not every one. The sample records fewer than 150,000 clones, around four fifths being singletons. Regarding this clone: Its antigen is not identified.

This specimen consisted of CD8+ T cells sorted from blood, obtained at week 4, from a patient treated with tofacitinib. The receptor was derived from a human donor with alopecia areata. The gene calls are TRBV7-2 and TRBJ1-1, with D unclear. CDR3 in amino acids: CASSLGGANTEAFF. The CDR3 coding sequence is TGTGCCAGCAGCTTAGGGGGTGCTAACACTGAAGCTTTCTTT. Combining the CDR3 with reference TRBV7-2 and TRBJ1-1 gives the whole variable domain GAGVSQSPSNKVTEKGKDVELRCDPISGHTALYWYRQSLGQGLEFLIYFQGNSAPDKSGLPSDRFSAERTGGSVSTLTIQRTQQEDSAVYLCASSLGGANTEAFFGQGTRLTVV.